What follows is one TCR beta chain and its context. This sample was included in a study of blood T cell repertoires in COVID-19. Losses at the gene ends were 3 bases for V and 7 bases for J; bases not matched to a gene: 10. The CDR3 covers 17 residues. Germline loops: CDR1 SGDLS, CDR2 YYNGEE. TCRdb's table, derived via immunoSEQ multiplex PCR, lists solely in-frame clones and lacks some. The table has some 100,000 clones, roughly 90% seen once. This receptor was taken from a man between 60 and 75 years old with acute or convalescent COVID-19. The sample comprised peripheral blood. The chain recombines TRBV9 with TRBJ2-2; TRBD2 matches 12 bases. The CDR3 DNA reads TGTGCCAGCAGCGCCCCTAGCGGGAGGGCCCTCGACGGGGAGCTGTTTTTT. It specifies CASSAPSGRALDGELFF.